Detailed here is one T cell receptor (beta chain). The antigen is not known. V gave up 6 bases and J gave up 11 bases; unmatched junction bases: 24. Germline lookup yields CDR1 LNHDA and CDR2 SQIVND (reference sequence). CDR3 length: 18 residues. This record comes from a study of cytomegalovirus exposure and HLA in healthy donors. Study-wide results and limits: Being indistinguishable, some V segments were excluded, TRBV6-2 and TRBV6-3 among them. TCR beta chains associated with HLA were, in a later analysis, more clonally expanded than equally common others.

These donors counted as nominally healthy when sampled, but unrecorded immune exposures were likely. Both 60 Vbeta primers and 13 Jbeta primers went into the PCR. Sequencing used immunoSEQ multiplex PCR; TCRdb keeps in-frame clones, though not all of them. The sample holds about 130,000 clones, about three quarters seen once. The sequenced sample consisted of PBMCs. The gene calls are TRBV19 and TRBJ1-5, with 8 bases matching TRBD1. This clonotype was obtained from a female donor in good health and CMV-seronegative. This CDR3 reads CASSHLTPGQGGVLSQHF. The DNA of the CDR3 is TGTGCCAGTAGCCATCTTACCCCCGGACAGGGTGGGGTTTTGTCCCAGCATTTT.